Given below is one T cell receptor (beta chain) in context. What it binds is unknown. The junction departs from the called germline gene at one end, perhaps through a read error. At the DNA level, this CDR3 is encoded by other sequences in the same sample as well. These data belong to a study of circulating and synovial CD4+ cells in juvenile arthritis. The method was immunoSEQ multiplex PCR; TCRdb's version includes in-frame clones alone and lacks a portion of them. This table holds 30,000 or so clones, roughly 96% found once. Study results and limitations: Overlap with synovium rose as more T cells were sequenced.

This CDR3 contains 13 residues. The germline V gene encodes CDR1 GTSNPN and CDR2 SVGIG (reference sequence). J is TRBJ1-6 and V is TRBV30, with D hard to call. The clonotype was recovered from a human donor with juvenile idiopathic arthritis. Source material: CD4+ T cells from blood. CDR3 sequence (DNA): TGTGCCCTAGACGACCTCCTGTATTCCCCCCTCCACTTT. It encodes CALDDLLYSPLHF. The whole variable domain, filled in from reference TRBV30 and TRBJ1-6, reads SQTIHQWPATLVQPVGSPLSLECTVEGTSNPNLYWYRQAAGRGLQLLFYSVGIGQISSEVPQNLSASRPQDRQFILSSKKLLLSDSGFYLCALDDLLYSPLHFGNGTRLTVT.